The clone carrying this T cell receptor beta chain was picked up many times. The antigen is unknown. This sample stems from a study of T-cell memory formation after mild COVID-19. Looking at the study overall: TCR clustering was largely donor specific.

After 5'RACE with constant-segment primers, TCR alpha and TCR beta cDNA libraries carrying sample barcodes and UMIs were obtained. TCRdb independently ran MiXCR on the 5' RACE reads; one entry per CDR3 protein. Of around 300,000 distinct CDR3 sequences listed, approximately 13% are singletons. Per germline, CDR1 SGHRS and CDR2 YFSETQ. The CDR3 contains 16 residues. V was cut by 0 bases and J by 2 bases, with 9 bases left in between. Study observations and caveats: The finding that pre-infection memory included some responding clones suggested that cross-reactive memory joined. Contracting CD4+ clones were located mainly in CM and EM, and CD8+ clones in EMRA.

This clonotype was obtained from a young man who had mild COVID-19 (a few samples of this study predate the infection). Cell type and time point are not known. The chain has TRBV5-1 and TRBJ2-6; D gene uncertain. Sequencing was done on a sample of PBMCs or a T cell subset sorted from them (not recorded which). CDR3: CASSLERPTGANVLTF. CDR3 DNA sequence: TGCGCCAGCAGCTTGGAGAGGCCTACTGGGGCCAACGTCCTGACTTTC.